A selection of T cell receptor beta chains follows, all from one sample in a study of blood T cell repertoires in COVID-19. Libraries were prepared by immunoSEQ multiplex PCR; TCRdb keeps only in-frame clonotypes and omits some of them. Altogether 200,000 or so clones are present, roughly 89% being singletons, with the ten largest covering around 2%. Sequenced: PBMCs or T cells enriched from blood (not recorded which). The source is a middle-aged woman with acute COVID-19. CDR3s include the opening cysteine and the closing phenylalanine or tryptophan. The D gene is left open where the match is weak. The size field is filled for only some rows; it gives once, few, many or a size class.

v_gene	d_gene	j_gene	abundance	CDR3nt	CDR3aa
TRBV6-5	TRBD2	TRBJ2-1	.	TGTGCCAGCAGTTCTTATAGCGGGAGAAGGGTCCATGAGCAGTTCTTC	CASSSYSGRRVHEQFF
TRBV7-9	.	TRBJ1-2	.	TGTGCCAGCAGCTTTGAGATTCGTGGCTACACCTTC	CASSFEIRGYTF
TRBV28	TRBD1	TRBJ2-5	.	TGTGCCAGCAACTCCAGGGGGACAGGGAAGGTGACCCAGTACTTC	CASNSRGTGKVTQYF
TRBV28	TRBD1	TRBJ1-2	.	TGTGCCGGGGGGACAGGTCTCAACTATGGCTACACCTTC	CAGGTGLNYGYTF
TRBV4-1	.	TRBJ2-3	.	TGCGCCAGCAGCCAAGATTCCGAGCCTGGCACAGATACGCAGTATTTT	CASSQDSEPGTDTQYF
TRBV4-2	.	TRBJ2-7	few	TGTGCCAGCAGCCAAGTCGGGGGACTCTCCTACGAGCAGTACTTC	CASSQVGGLSYEQYF
TRBV5-6	TRBD1	TRBJ2-7	many	TGTGCCAGCAGCTTGGCCTTGGGACAGGATTTCTACGAGCAGTACTTC	CASSLALGQDFYEQYF
TRBV29-1	.	TRBJ1-3	.	TGCAGCGTTGCGGGGTCTAACACCATATATTTT	CSVAGSNTIYF
TRBV5-4	.	TRBJ1-1	.	TGTGCCAGCAGCCTCGGAGGGGGGGTGAACACTGAAGCTTTCTTT	CASSLGGGVNTEAFF
TRBV12-5	TRBD1	TRBJ1-1	.	TGTGCTACCTGCCGGGACAGGAAGGATGAGATGAACACTGAAGCTTTCTTT	CATCRDRKDEMNTEAFF
TRBV2	.	TRBJ2-1	.	TGTGCCCCCCGGAGGGCTACGGGGTACAATGAGCAGTTCTTC	CAPRRATGYNEQFF
TRBV11-3	.	TRBJ2-1	.	TGTGCCAGCAGCTTGGGGGCGAGCTCCTACAATGAGCAGTTCTTC	CASSLGASSYNEQFF
TRBV5-4	.	TRBJ1-2	.	TGTGCCAGCAGCCCATCCCGGGGTCTGCGCAACTATGGCTACACCTTC	CASSPSRGLRNYGYTF
TRBV10-2	TRBD2	TRBJ2-7	.	TGCGCCAGCAGTGAAAGAGCGGGAGGCCCCTACGAGCAGTACTTC	CASSERAGGPYEQYF
TRBV28	TRBD1	TRBJ1-4	.	TGTGCCAGCAGTCCGGGGACAGAACCTGCAACTAATGAAAAACTGTTTTTT	CASSPGTEPATNEKLFF
TRBV9	.	TRBJ2-1	.	TGTGCCAGCAGCGCCCAGGTGGGAGTGTACAATGAGCAGTTCTTC	CASSAQVGVYNEQFF
TRBV5-1	TRBD2	TRBJ2-2	.	TGCGCCAGCAGCTTTGACGGGGGGGCCGGGGAGCTGTTTTTT	CASSFDGGAGELFF